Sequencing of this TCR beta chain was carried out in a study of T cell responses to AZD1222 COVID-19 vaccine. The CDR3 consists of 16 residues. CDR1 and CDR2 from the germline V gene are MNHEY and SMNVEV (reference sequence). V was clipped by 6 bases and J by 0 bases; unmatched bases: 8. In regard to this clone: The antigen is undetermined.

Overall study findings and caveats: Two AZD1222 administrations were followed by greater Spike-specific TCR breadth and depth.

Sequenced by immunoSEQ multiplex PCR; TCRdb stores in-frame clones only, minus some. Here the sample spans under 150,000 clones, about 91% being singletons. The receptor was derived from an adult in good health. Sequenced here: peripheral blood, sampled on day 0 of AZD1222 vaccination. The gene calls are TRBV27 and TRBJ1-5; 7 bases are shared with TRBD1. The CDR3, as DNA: TGTGCCAGCAGAAGCGGGACAGTTTATAGCAATCAGCCCCAGCATTTT. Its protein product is CASRSGTVYSNQPQHF.